Listed below are T cell receptor beta chains from one sample, sequenced in a study of regulatory T cells in long-lasting Graves disease. Using its own MiXCR run on the multiplex PCR reads, TCRdb lists one record per CDR3 protein. The sample includes roughly 400,000 distinct CDR3 sequences, less than 25% of them seen just once. Sequencing was performed on peripheral blood mononuclear cells (PBMCs), taken when the disease was refractory, from a patient treated with antithyroid drugs. These receptors originate from a female donor with Graves disease. Each CDR3 is given with its conserved first and last residue. Fields, in order: V gene, clone size, CDR3 length, CDR3 protein. Clone sizes are given selectively: once, few, many, or a class where the clone is expanded.

TRBV29-1,-,13,CSVESRPGNTIYF
TRBV29-1,many,13,CSLETGLGETQYF
TRBV20-1,-,13,CSARDGHTGELFF
TRBV29-1,many,13,CSVDRAASYGYTF
TRBV6-1,many,15,CASSGHGGAPGEAFF
TRBV6-1,many,12,CASSGGLTEAFF
TRBV20-1,-,13,CSAVRGLGETQYF
TRBV12-3/TRBV12-4,few,15,CASSLDGFPDTEAFF
TRBV20-1,-,13,CSARGLDNYEQYF
TRBV5-8,few,14,CASTQSRGLYGYTF
TRBV28,many,14,CASSSTDSPYEQYF
TRBV7-9,-,15,CASSTTGGGNQPQHF
TRBV15,few,17,CATSRDRLIKGNEKLFF
TRBV18,few,13,CASSQTNNQPQHF
TRBV11-3,-,13,CASSSEGGNEQYF
TRBV6-1,few,16,CASSRTRTASNYGYTF
TRBV6-1,few,15,CASSEVGLAKNIQYF
TRBV20-1,few,11,CSAFPGNIQYF
TRBV24-1,many,18,CATSEFGTGLSGANVLTF
TRBV15,-,16,CATSRDGGSGLQPQHF
TRBV5-1,many,14,CASSWGGSSYEQYF
TRBV25-1,-,16,CASSEFGGLGTGELFF